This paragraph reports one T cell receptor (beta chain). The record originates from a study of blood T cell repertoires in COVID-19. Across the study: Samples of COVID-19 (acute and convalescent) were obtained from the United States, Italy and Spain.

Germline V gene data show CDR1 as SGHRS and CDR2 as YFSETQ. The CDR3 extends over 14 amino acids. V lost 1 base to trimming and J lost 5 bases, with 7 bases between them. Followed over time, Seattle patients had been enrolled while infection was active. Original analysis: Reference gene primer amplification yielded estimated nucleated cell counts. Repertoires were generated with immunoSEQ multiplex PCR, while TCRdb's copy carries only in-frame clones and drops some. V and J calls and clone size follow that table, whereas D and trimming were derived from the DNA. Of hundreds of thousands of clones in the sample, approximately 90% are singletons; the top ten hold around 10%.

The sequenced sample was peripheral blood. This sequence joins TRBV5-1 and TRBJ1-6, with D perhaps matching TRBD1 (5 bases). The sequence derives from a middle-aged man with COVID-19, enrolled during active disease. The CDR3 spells CASSLKQDNSPLHF. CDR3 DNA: TGCGCCAGCAGCTTGAAACAGGATAATTCACCCCTCCACTTT. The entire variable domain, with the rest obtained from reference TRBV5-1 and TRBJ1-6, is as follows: KAGVTQTPRYLIKTRGQQVTLSCSPISGHRSVSWYQQTPGQGLQFLFEYFSETQRNKGNFPGRFSGRQFSNSRSEMNVSTLELGDSALYLCASSLKQDNSPLHFGNGTRLTVT.